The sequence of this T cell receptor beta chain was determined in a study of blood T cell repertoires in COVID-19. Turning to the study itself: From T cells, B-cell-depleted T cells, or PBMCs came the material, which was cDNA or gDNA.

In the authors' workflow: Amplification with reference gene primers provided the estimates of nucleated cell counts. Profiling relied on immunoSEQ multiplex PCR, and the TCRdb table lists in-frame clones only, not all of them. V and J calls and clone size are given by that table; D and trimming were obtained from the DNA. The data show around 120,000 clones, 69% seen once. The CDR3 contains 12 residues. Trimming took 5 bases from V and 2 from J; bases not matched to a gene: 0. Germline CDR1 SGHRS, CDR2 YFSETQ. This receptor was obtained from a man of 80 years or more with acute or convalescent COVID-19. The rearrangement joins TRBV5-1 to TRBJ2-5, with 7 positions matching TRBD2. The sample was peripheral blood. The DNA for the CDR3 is TGCGCCAGCAGGGGACTACAAGAGACCCAGTACTTC. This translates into CASRGLQETQYF. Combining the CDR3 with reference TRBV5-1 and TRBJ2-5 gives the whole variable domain KAGVTQTPRYLIKTRGQQVTLSCSPISGHRSVSWYQQTPGQGLQFLFEYFSETQRNKGNFPGRFSGRQFSNSRSEMNVSTLELGDSALYLCASRGLQETQYFGPGTRLLVL.